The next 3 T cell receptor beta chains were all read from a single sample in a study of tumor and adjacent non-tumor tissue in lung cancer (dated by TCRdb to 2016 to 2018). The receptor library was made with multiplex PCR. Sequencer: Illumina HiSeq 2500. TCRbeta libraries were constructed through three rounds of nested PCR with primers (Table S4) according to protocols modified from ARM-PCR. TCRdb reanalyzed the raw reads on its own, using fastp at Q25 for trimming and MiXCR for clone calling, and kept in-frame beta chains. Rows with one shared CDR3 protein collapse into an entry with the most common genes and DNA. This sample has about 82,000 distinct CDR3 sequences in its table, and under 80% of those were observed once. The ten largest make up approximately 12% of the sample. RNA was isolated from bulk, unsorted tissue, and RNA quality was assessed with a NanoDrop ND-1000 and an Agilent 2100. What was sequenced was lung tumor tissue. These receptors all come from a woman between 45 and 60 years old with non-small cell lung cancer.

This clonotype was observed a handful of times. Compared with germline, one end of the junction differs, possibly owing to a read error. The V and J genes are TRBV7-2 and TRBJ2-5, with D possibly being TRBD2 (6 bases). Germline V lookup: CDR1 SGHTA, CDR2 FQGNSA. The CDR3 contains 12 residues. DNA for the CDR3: TGTGTCAGTAGCTCATCACGGGAGATCCAGTACTTC. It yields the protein CVSSSSREIQYF.

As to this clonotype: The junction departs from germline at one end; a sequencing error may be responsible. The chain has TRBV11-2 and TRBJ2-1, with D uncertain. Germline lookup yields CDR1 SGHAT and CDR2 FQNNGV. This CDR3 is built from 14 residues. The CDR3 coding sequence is TGTGCCAGCAGCTCTGGTAGTGCCGACAATGTGCAGTTTTTC. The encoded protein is CASSSGSADNVQFF.

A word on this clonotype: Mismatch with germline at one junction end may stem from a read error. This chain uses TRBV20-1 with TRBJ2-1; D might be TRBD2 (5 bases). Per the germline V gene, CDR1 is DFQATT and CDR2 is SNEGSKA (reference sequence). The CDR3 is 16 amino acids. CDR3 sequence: CSSRESGPGSYNEQFF. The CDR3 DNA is TGCAGTTCTAGAGAGAGCGGTCCAGGCTCCTACAATGAGCAGTTCTTC.